This T cell receptor (beta chain) was identified in a study of cytomegalovirus exposure and HLA in healthy donors. Overall study: There were roughly 110 million unique TCR beta sequences, drawn from 200 million or so T cells, in an earlier analysis.

The PCR used 60 Vbeta and 13 Jbeta primers. Profiled with immunoSEQ multiplex PCR; TCRdb holds only in-frame clones, not every one. This sample contains roughly 62,000 clones. The CDR3 runs 16 residues. From germline, CDR1 is SGHNT and CDR2 YENEEA. The V and J ends lost 5 bases and 2 bases, in that order; junction bases with no gene match: 11. This TCR was sampled from a woman in her late teens or twenties in good health and CMV-seronegative. The V and J genes are TRBV11-3 and TRBJ2-7; 8 bases line up with TRBD1. The sequenced material came from PBMCs. CDR3 DNA: TGTGCCAGCAGCAGTAAATCCGGGACAGGCGCCTACGAGCAGTACTTC. It translates to CASSSKSGTGAYEQYF.